Shown below are 26 T cell receptor beta chains from a single sample sequenced in a study of spatial heterogeneity in lung cancer (dated by TCRdb to about 2019). Summary of the overall study and its limitations: The number of expanded intratumoral alpha and beta TCRs correlated with the tumor nonsynonymous mutation count.

What this sample's time point label stands for: sample taken at primary tumor resection. Libraries came from 5' RACE. Sequencing took place on a NextSeq 500. TCRdb ran its own pipeline on the public reads, namely fastp trimming at Q25 and MiXCR clone calling, and kept in-frame beta chains. Here each entry gathers all rows of one CDR3 protein and keeps the most common genes and DNA. The table for this sample lists about 6,000 distinct CDR3 sequences; 9.1% of them were counted only once. The leading ten clones occupy roughly 25% of the sample. These receptors have no identified antigens. Sequences were derived from lung tumor tissue, sampled at surgery. The receptors originated from a female donor with early-stage non-small cell lung cancer.

There are many counts of this clonotype. The DNA of the CDR3 is TGTGCCAGCAGTGTTGAAAGCAGGGGGCCTGGCTACACCTTC. Its protein product is CASSVESRGPGYTF. The chain couples TRBV2 to TRBJ1-2; 8 nucleotides match TRBD1. Trimming removed 4 bases from V and 7 bases from J; junction bases left unmatched: 8. Germline CDR1 is SNHLY and CDR2 is FYNNEI. This CDR3 is built from 14 residues.

This clonotype rates as medium-sized. The gene calls are TRBV4-1 and TRBJ2-3; D gene unclear. This CDR3 has 15 residues. CDR1 and CDR2 (germline): MGHRA, YSYEKL. The ends were cut back, 2 bases at V and 0 bases at J, with 9 bases in the middle. In DNA form, the CDR3 reads TGCGCCAGCAGCCAATCCCCTGGAAGCACAGATACGCAGTATTTT. It yields the protein CASSQSPGSTDTQYF.

This clonotype is medium-sized by share. J is TRBJ1-1 and V is TRBV5-5; 8 bases match TRBD1. V gave up 5 bases and J gave up 0 bases; unmatched junction bases: 15. CDR3 length: 18 residues. Germline loops: CDR1 SGHKS, CDR2 YYEKEE (reference sequence). The CDR3 nucleotides are TGTGCCAGCAGACTCCGGGACAGGTCTTCTTGGATGAACACTGAAGCTTTCTTT. Protein product: CASRLRDRSSWMNTEAFF.

This clonotype has ten or more counts. The CDR3 region is CSVEEERGLSYEQYF. CDR3 sequence (DNA): TGCAGCGTTGAAGAGGAGAGGGGGCTCTCCTACGAGCAGTACTTC. V is TRBV29-1 and J is TRBJ2-7, with 7 bases matching TRBD1. This CDR3 region has 15 residues. V lost 0 bases to trimming and J lost 0 bases; unmatched junction nucleotides: 5. CDR1 is SQVTM and CDR2 is ANQGSEA in the germline V gene.

This clonotype qualifies as medium-sized (0.01 to 0.1%). CDR3 amino acids: CSSGTGEDNEQYF. CDR3 coding DNA: TGCAGCTCCGGGACAGGGGAGGACAACGAGCAGTACTTC. The V gene is TRBV29-1, the J gene TRBJ2-7; 10 bases align to TRBD1. Germline V CDR1 and CDR2: SQVTM, ANQGSEA. J lost 5 bases, V lost 8 bases, and 9 bases had no gene match. The CDR3 sequence is 13 residues long.

This clonotype was seen many times. The chain combines TRBV5-1 with TRBJ1-4; 7 nucleotides align to TRBD1. This CDR3 spans 13 amino acids. The V segment lost 6 bases and the J segment 7 bases; nucleotides outside the gene matches: 6. The V gene's germline CDR1 is SGHRS and CDR2 YFSETQ. The CDR3 reads CASTLGGGEKLFF. CDR3 DNA sequence: TGCGCCAGCACCTTAGGGGGCGGTGAAAAACTGTTTTTT.

Many counts were recorded for this clonotype. This rearrangement joins TRBV27 to TRBJ2-7, with D tentatively TRBD1 (6 bases). Between the trimmed V and J ends, which lost 8 bases and 2 bases, there was a span of 13 bases. The length of the CDR3 is 13 residues. Germline V lookup: CDR1 MNHEY, CDR2 SMNVEV (reference sequence). This CDR3 is CASRRDTAYEQYF. CDR3 sequence (DNA): TGTGCCAGCCGCCGGGACACAGCCTACGAGCAGTACTTC.

V usage is TRBV7-8 and J usage is TRBJ2-2; 11 bases fit TRBD2. The J segment lost 4 bases and the V segment lost 6 bases, leaving 10 bases of the junction unmatched. The CDR3 has 17 amino acids. Germline loops: CDR1 SGHVS, CDR2 FQNEAQ. The CDR3 spells CASRRTSGGDFTGELFF. The CDR3 bases are TGTGCCAGCAGACGTACTAGCGGGGGAGATTTCACCGGGGAGCTGTTTTTT.

This clonotype is judged medium-sized. This chain joins TRBV18 and TRBJ1-3, with a weak D call TRBD1 (6 bases). Germline V gene sequence: CDR1 KGHSH, CDR2 LQKENI. The CDR3 runs 15 residues. Trimming stripped 4 bases from V and 4 bases from J, with 14 bases between. CDR3: CASSQRQVQGNTIYF. The CDR3 DNA is TGTGCCAGCTCACAACGACAGGTTCAAGGAAACACCATATATTTT.

This clonotype is medium-sized (0.01 to 0.1%) within its sample. This chain links TRBV6-2 or TRBV6-3 with TRBJ1-2, with 8 bases identical to TRBD1. The J segment lost 8 bases and the V segment lost 5 bases, leaving 10 bases of the junction unmatched. The CDR3 is 14 residues long. Germline CDR1 reads MNHEY; CDR2 reads SVGEGT. The CDR3 spells CASSRTGKSLGYTF. As DNA, the CDR3 is TGTGCCAGCAGTCGGACAGGGAAGAGCCTCGGCTACACCTTC.

There are many counts of this clonotype. The V gene is TRBV7-2, the J gene TRBJ2-6; D is possibly TRBD2 (5 bases). V gave up 4 bases and J gave up 2 bases, with 12 bases separating them. Germline CDR1 SGHTA, CDR2 FQGNSA. The CDR3 covers 16 residues. The CDR3 DNA follows: TGTGCCAGCAGCTCCCTGGCCGGGGCTGGGGCCAACGTCCTGACTTTC. Translation gives CASSSLAGAGANVLTF. The full variable domain, rest sourced from reference TRBV7-2 and TRBJ2-6, is GAGVSQSPSNKVTEKGKDVELRCDPISGHTALYWYRQSLGQGLEFLIYFQGNSAPDKSGLPSDRFSAERTGGSVSTLTIQRTQQEDSAVYLCASSSLAGAGANVLTFGAGSRLTVL.

This clonotype appeared a few times. The chain carries TRBV7-9 and TRBJ2-7, with D tentatively TRBD1 (5 bases). Germline CDR1 and CDR2: SEHNR and FQNEAQ (reference sequence). The CDR3 loop spans 14 amino acids. V lost 5 bases and J lost 3, with 14 bases in between. Here the CDR3 DNA reads TGTGCCAGCAGCGCAGAGACAGTTTACTACGAGCAGTACTTC. Protein sequence: CASSAETVYYEQYF.

The chain recombines TRBV5-1 with TRBJ2-7; D ambiguous. This CDR3 comprises 15 residues. The ends were cut back, 4 bases at V and 3 bases at J, with 17 bases in the middle. The germline gives CDR1 SGHRS, CDR2 YFSETQ. As DNA, the CDR3 is TGCGCCAGCAGCGAGTTCCCCTCCCTGGTCTACGAGCAGTACTTC. This sequence encodes CASSEFPSLVYEQYF.

The chain is built from TRBV19 and TRBJ1-5, with 8 bases that match TRBD1. The germline gives CDR1 LNHDA, CDR2 SQIVND (reference sequence). This CDR3 has 18 residues. With 9 bases clipped from V and 2 bases from J, the junction kept 18 bases outside the gene matches. CDR3 coding DNA: TGTGCCAGCATGACGGACAGGGCGGACCCTTATGGCAATCAGCCCCAGCATTTT. Its translation is CASMTDRADPYGNQPQHF.

The chain links TRBV7-2 to TRBJ2-7, with TRBD2 matching 12 bases. After removal of 3 bases from V and 3 bases from J, the junction contained 3 bases not matched to a gene. The CDR3 covers 15 residues. Germline V gene sequence: CDR1 SGHTA, CDR2 FQGNSA. As DNA, the CDR3 is TGTGCCAGCAGCTTGACTAGCGGGGGACTCTACGAGCAGTACTTC. Its protein product is CASSLTSGGLYEQYF.

Ten or more counts support this clonotype. V is TRBV7-2 and J is TRBJ2-1; tentatively, D is TRBD2 (5 bases). V shed 2 bases and J shed 9 bases, with 14 bases lying between them. This CDR3 region has 14 residues. Germline V gene lookup returns CDR1 SGHTA and CDR2 FQGNSA. For the CDR3, the DNA is TGTGCCAGCAGCTTATACCCAAACGAGGGTGAGCAGTTCTTC. Translating gives CASSLYPNEGEQFF.

This clonotype occurred many times. The chain is built from TRBV19 and TRBJ2-1; 11 bases match TRBD2. Looked up from germline, CDR1 is LNHDA and CDR2 is SQIVND (reference sequence). Trimming took 1 base from V and 4 from J; bases not matched to a gene: 3. The CDR3 spans 16 residues. Written as DNA, the CDR3 is TGTGCCAGTAGTATAGGACTAGCGGGGAGATACAATGAGCAGTTCTTC. Protein sequence: CASSIGLAGRYNEQFF.

The rearrangement uses TRBV12-3 or TRBV12-4 and TRBJ2-5, with 13 bases aligning to TRBD2. This CDR3 has 14 residues. J lost 5 bases, V lost 6 bases, and 3 bases had no gene match. The CDR3 coding sequence is TGTGCCAGCAGCTCGGGACTAGCGGGGGAGACCCAGTACTTC. It encodes CASSSGLAGETQYF.

The chain is built from TRBV3-1 and TRBJ1-1, with D uncertain. CDR1 and CDR2 (germline): LGHDT, YNNKEL (reference sequence). With 4 bases removed from V and 4 bases from J, the gap between germline ends came to 10 bases. This CDR3 has 13 amino acids. CDR3 bases: TGTGCCAGCAGCCCGCTTCCGAGCACTGAAGCTTTCTTT. Translation: CASSPLPSTEAFF.

By share, this clonotype counts as medium-sized. This sequence joins TRBV5-6 and TRBJ2-3; the D gene is possibly TRBD1 (5 bases). The CDR3 spans 14 residues. The germline CDR1 and CDR2 sequences are SGHDT and YYEEEE. V was cut by 0 bases and J by 2 bases, with 7 bases left in between. CDR3 amino acids: CASSLGTYTDTQYF. CDR3 bases: TGTGCCAGCAGCTTGGGGACATACACAGATACGCAGTATTTT.

In its sample, this clonotype ranks as medium-sized. The J gene is TRBJ2-5, the V gene TRBV28, with a weak D call TRBD1 (6 bases). V dropped 4 bases and J dropped 4 bases, with 22 bases sitting between them. CDR3 length equals 17 residues. Per the germline V gene, CDR1 is MDHEN and CDR2 is SYDVKM. CDR3: CASSSFLQGPRGETQYF. CDR3 sequence (DNA): TGTGCCAGCAGTTCCTTCCTACAGGGTCCTAGGGGAGAGACCCAGTACTTC. The full variable domain, its missing parts supplied by reference TRBV28 and TRBJ2-5, is DVKVTQSSRYLVKRTGEKVFLECVQDMDHENMFWYRQDPGLGLRLIYFSYDVKMKEKGDIPEGYSVSREKKERFSLILESASTNQTSMYLCASSSFLQGPRGETQYFGPGTRLLVL.

The chain joins TRBV20-1 to TRBJ2-6; D not certain. The V gene's germline CDR1 is DFQATT and CDR2 SNEGSKA (reference sequence). The CDR3 is 13 residues long. V dropped 0 bases and J dropped 4 bases, with 4 bases sitting between them. Here the CDR3 DNA reads TGCAGTGCTAGAGATCTAGGGGCCAACGTCCTGACTTTC. Translated: CSARDLGANVLTF.

By sample fraction, this clonotype is medium-sized. The rearrangement uses TRBV28 and TRBJ1-1, with D uncertain. CDR1 is MDHEN, CDR2 SYDVKM, per germline. V was cut by 5 bases and J by 5 bases, with 12 bases left in between. CDR3 length: 13 residues. The chain's CDR3 is CASSPWAKTEAFF. CDR3 DNA sequence: TGTGCCAGCAGTCCCTGGGCGAAGACTGAAGCTTTCTTT.

This chain joins TRBV28 and TRBJ1-2; no clear D. CDR1 is MDHEN and CDR2 is SYDVKM in the germline V gene. V was pared by 2 bases and J by 1 base, with 11 bases between. The CDR3 runs 15 residues. CDR3 protein: CASSLPSLGNYGYTF. As DNA, the CDR3 is TGTGCCAGCAGTTTACCGTCACTAGGTAACTATGGCTACACCTTC.

This clonotype was recorded a few times. The chain employs TRBV15 and TRBJ2-2; no clear D gene. Germline V lookup: CDR1 LNHNV, CDR2 YYDKDF (reference sequence). The CDR3 has 15 residues. V lost 0 bases and J 6 bases, leaving 11 bases between the germline ends. In DNA form, the CDR3 reads TGTGCCACCAGCAGAGATCCCCTGGTAGCCGGGGAGCTGTTTTTT. It specifies CATSRDPLVAGELFF. Looking up the rest from reference TRBV15 and TRBJ2-2 gives the full variable domain: DAMVIQNPRYQVTQFGKPVTLSCSQTLNHNVMYWYQQKSSQAPKLLFHYYDKDFNNEADTPDNFQSRRPNTSFCFLDIRSPGLGDTAMYLCATSRDPLVAGELFFGEGSRLTVL.

This clonotype is medium-sized by share. The V call is TRBV6-6, the J call TRBJ1-2; 8 bases are shared with TRBD1. The CDR3 consists of 12 residues. Germline V gene sequence: CDR1 MNHNY, CDR2 SVGAGI (reference sequence). The J segment lost 8 bases and the V segment lost 6 bases, leaving 5 bases of the junction unmatched. CDR3 sequence reads: CASRQGEGGYTF. The CDR3 bases are TGTGCCAGCAGACAGGGGGAAGGGGGCTACACCTTC.